These 27 T cell receptor beta chains were sequenced from one sample in a study of blood T cell repertoires in COVID-19. Repertoires were generated with immunoSEQ multiplex PCR, while TCRdb's copy carries only in-frame clones and drops some. The repertoire has roughly 50,000 clones, less than 95% of them found once; the top ten carry 7.5% to 9.5%. The material sequenced was peripheral blood. The receptor source for this set is a woman in her thirties or forties with active COVID-19.

V gene TRBV6-5 combines with J gene TRBJ2-3; TRBD1 aligns across 9 bases. In germline, CDR1 is MNHEY, CDR2 SVGAGI. CDR3 length: 15 residues. V shed 5 bases, J shed 3 bases, and the junction held 6 bases outside the gene matches. The CDR3 loop is CASSTTGGITDTQYF. DNA of the CDR3: TGTGCCAGCAGTACGACAGGGGGAATAACAGATACGCAGTATTTT.

V usage is TRBV7-2 and J usage is TRBJ1-2; the D gene is possibly TRBD1 (5 bases). Germline CDR1 and CDR2: SGHTA and FQGNSA. The CDR3 consists of 15 residues. Trimming left V 5 bases short and J 3 bases short, with 16 bases between. The CDR3 region is CASSPLLGAYYGYTF. The DNA of the CDR3 is TGTGCCAGCAGCCCCTTGTTAGGGGCGTACTATGGCTACACCTTC.

The chain uses TRBV5-4 and TRBJ2-5; TRBD1 agrees at 9 bases. Germline V gives CDR1 SGHNT, CDR2 YYREEE (reference sequence). The V and J ends lost 4 bases and 5 bases, in that order; junction bases with no gene match: 9. CDR3 size: 15 residues. CDR3 sequence (DNA): TGTGCCAGCAGCATAACAGGGGGCAGAGGGGAGACCCAGTACTTC. Amino acids: CASSITGGRGETQYF. Filled out from reference TRBV5-4 and TRBJ2-5, the complete variable domain reads ETGVTQSPTHLIKTRGQQVTLRCSSQSGHNTVSWYQQALGQGPQFIFQYYREEENGRGNFPPRFSGLQFPNYSSELNVNALELDDSALYLCASSITGGRGETQYFGPGTRLLVL.

The chain combines TRBV19 with TRBJ1-1; no definite D call. The germline V gene has CDR1 LNHDA and CDR2 SQIVND (reference sequence). The CDR3 contains 16 residues. Trimming removed 3 bases at V and 5 bases at J, with 19 bases between. The CDR3 DNA sequence: TGTGCCAGTAGTATTGTGCAGGCCGTTCGTCGGACTGAAGCTTTCTTT. Its translation: CASSIVQAVRRTEAFF.

The chain has TRBV23-1 and TRBJ2-3; 9 bases align to TRBD1. TRBV23-1 carries the ORF label, with uncertain function. V lost 3 bases to trimming and J lost 4 bases; unmatched junction nucleotides: 8. The CDR3 totals 16 residues. The CDR3 coding sequence is TGCGCCAGCAGTCAGGCACCGGGACAGGGTCCAGATACGCAGTATTTT. It yields the protein CASSQAPGQGPDTQYF.

The V call is TRBV7-6, the J call TRBJ2-3; 11 positions match TRBD2. Looked up from germline, CDR1 is SGHVS and CDR2 is FNYEAQ. The CDR3 loop spans 16 amino acids. J lost 6 bases, V lost 0 bases, and 5 bases had no gene match. This CDR3 reads CASSLAPGLAGDTQYF. The CDR3 DNA is TGTGCCAGCAGCTTAGCGCCTGGACTAGCGGGTGATACGCAGTATTTT.

The chain couples TRBV7-2 to TRBJ2-1; a possible D gene is TRBD2 (7 bases). Germline V gene lookup returns CDR1 SGHTA and CDR2 FQGNSA. V lost 3 bases, J lost 8 bases, and 14 bases lay in between. CDR3 length equals 14 residues. CDR3 protein: CASSLRGGNHEQFF. CDR3 coding DNA: TGTGCCAGCAGCTTGAGGGGGGGCAACCATGAGCAGTTCTTC.

CDR3 protein: CASRQGADTGELFF. DNA of the CDR3: TGCGCCAGCAGACAGGGGGCTGACACCGGGGAGCTGTTTTTT. This chain links TRBV10-2 with TRBJ2-2; 9 positions agree with TRBD1. The CDR3 sequence is 14 residues long. CDR1 is WSHSY, CDR2 SAAADI, per germline. J gave up 3 bases and V 6 bases, and 2 bases lay outside the gene matches.

Only a few counts were recorded for this clone. The genes are TRBV3-1 (or the pseudogene TRBV3-2) and TRBJ2-2, with D possibly matching TRBD2 (5 bases). Between the trimmed V and J ends, which lost 4 bases and 5 bases, there was a span of 8 bases. This CDR3 is 13 amino acids long. Germline V gene lookup returns CDR1 LGHDT and CDR2 YNNKEL (reference sequence). The CDR3 nucleotides read TGTGCCAGCAGCCGGACTCGTACCGGGGAGCTGTTTTTT. It translates to CASSRTRTGELFF.

The rearrangement links TRBV2 to TRBJ2-5; 13 positions agree with TRBD2. V dropped 6 bases and J dropped 5; count of bases not matched to a gene: 6. The length of the CDR3 is 15 residues. Germline V gives CDR1 SNHLY, CDR2 FYNNEI. The CDR3 bases are TGTGCCAGCAGGGGGACTAGCGGGGCTGGCGAGACCCAGTACTTC. Translating it yields CASRGTSGAGETQYF.

The genes are TRBV7-8 and TRBJ1-4; D call uncertain. The germline V gene encodes CDR1 SGHVS and CDR2 FQNEAQ. Trimming stripped 1 base from V and 8 bases from J, with 14 bases between. The CDR3 spans 15 residues. CDR3 region: CASSLEGRTKEKLFF. The CDR3 coding sequence is TGTGCCAGCAGCTTAGAAGGGAGGACGAAAGAAAAACTGTTTTTT.

The chain combines TRBV11-3 with TRBJ2-3, with D possibly TRBD2 on 6 matching bases. Per germline, CDR1 SGHNT and CDR2 YENEEA. Trimming removed 1 base at V and 4 bases at J, with 15 bases between. This CDR3 has 16 amino acids. The CDR3 sequence: CASSLGSGGLADTQYF. DNA for the CDR3: TGTGCCAGCAGCTTAGGGTCTGGAGGGCTTGCAGATACGCAGTATTTT.

J is TRBJ2-1 and V is TRBV10-3; 7 bases align to TRBD1. Germline loops: CDR1 ENHRY, CDR2 SYGVKD. This CDR3 is built from 15 residues. Trimming at V came to 8 bases and at J to 1 base, leaving 8 bases not matched to a gene. DNA of the CDR3: TGTGCCATCTCCATCAAGACAGGGTCCTACAATGAGCAGTTCTTC. Translated, it gives CAISIKTGSYNEQFF.

The CDR3 coding sequence is TGTGCCAGCAGCCAAAGCGCCATCTCCTACAATGAGCAGTTCTTC. As protein: CASSQSAISYNEQFF. This rearrangement joins TRBV3-1 (or the pseudogene TRBV3-2) to TRBJ2-1; D is unresolved. Trimming took off 2 bases at V and 0 bases at J, with 8 bases between the two ends. The length of the CDR3 is 15 residues. Germline loops: CDR1 LGHDT, CDR2 YNNKEL (reference sequence).

This rearrangement joins TRBV5-4 to TRBJ2-3, with D possibly matching TRBD2 (5 bases). The V and J ends lost 3 bases and 9 bases respectively, with 17 bases between them. CDR3 length: 14 residues. CDR1 and CDR2 (germline): SGHNT, YYREEE (reference sequence). CDR3 bases: TGTGCCAGCAGCTCGGTTGCTAGCCCCAGGACGCAGTATTTT. This codes for CASSSVASPRTQYF.

Here the CDR3 DNA reads TGCGCCAGCAGCTCCGGGAGCTCCTACGAGCAGTACTTC. This codes for CASSSGSSYEQYF. The chain uses TRBV5-1 and TRBJ2-7; D perhaps matches TRBD2 (6 bases). The CDR3 has 13 residues. Trimming left V 3 bases short and J 0 bases short, with 7 bases between. Germline CDR1 is SGHRS and CDR2 is YFSETQ.

V is TRBV5-1 and J is TRBJ2-1, with D unresolved. This CDR3 has 14 residues. Trimming stripped 5 bases from V and 0 bases from J, with 9 bases between. Per germline, CDR1 SGHRS and CDR2 YFSETQ. CDR3 DNA sequence: TGCGCCAGCAGTGCGATAGCCTCCTACAATGAGCAGTTCTTC. Protein sequence: CASSAIASYNEQFF.

The chain employs TRBV4-1 and TRBJ2-7; 12 bases fit TRBD2. The germline gives CDR1 MGHRA, CDR2 YSYEKL. J lost 4 bases, V lost 0 bases, and 13 bases had no gene match. The CDR3 runs to 19 residues. The CDR3 DNA reads as TGCGCCAGCAGCCAAGATAGGGCTAGCGGGGGGGCCGGGGTTTACGAGCAGTACTTC. Translating it yields CASSQDRASGGAGVYEQYF.

This chain joins TRBV11-2 and TRBJ1-1; 8 bases are a match to TRBD1. Germline V CDR1 and CDR2: SGHAT, FQNNGV. This CDR3 is built from 14 residues. V lost 4 bases, J lost 2 bases, and 3 bases stayed unmatched. The CDR3 DNA sequence: TGTGCCAGCAGCTACAGGGGGATTAACACTGAAGCTTTCTTT. This translates into CASSYRGINTEAFF.

The rearrangement uses TRBV5-6 and TRBJ1-2, with 12 bases matching TRBD1. Germline values: CDR1 SGHDT, CDR2 YYEEEE. V shed 2 bases and J 12 bases; nucleotides not matched to a gene: 8. CDR3 length: 14 residues. The CDR3 bases are TGTGCCAGCAGCTTTTCTCCGGGACAGGGGGCGAACACCTTC. Translated, it gives CASSFSPGQGANTF.

CDR3 sequence (DNA): TGTGCCAGCAGCTCGGGGGGTGGCAGAAACACTGAAGCTTTCTTT. Encoded protein: CASSSGGGRNTEAFF. The chain combines TRBV11-3 with TRBJ1-1; tentative D call: TRBD1 (5 bases). The V end was cut by 4 bases, the J end by 2 bases, with 14 bases between. The CDR3 totals 15 residues. Germline V gives CDR1 SGHNT, CDR2 YENEEA.

The J gene is TRBJ1-1, the V gene TRBV10-3, with no clear D. CDR1 is ENHRY, CDR2 SYGVKD, per germline. CDR3 length: 13 residues. V shed 6 bases and J shed 6 bases, with 14 bases lying between them. CDR3 region: CAIRPPWSAEAFF. The CDR3 nucleotides are TGTGCCATCAGACCTCCCTGGAGCGCTGAAGCTTTCTTT.

The J gene is TRBJ1-3, the V gene TRBV7-8; 7 bases map to TRBD1. Germline V gene sequence: CDR1 SGHVS, CDR2 FQNEAQ. This CDR3 region has 13 residues. V lost 5 bases to trimming and J lost 7 bases; unmatched junction nucleotides: 5. DNA for the CDR3: TGTGCCAGCAGCCTGGACAGGTGGAACACCATATATTTT. Encoded protein: CASSLDRWNTIYF.

CDR3 protein: CASSIDGGADTQYF. The CDR3 nucleotides are TGTGCCAGTAGTATAGACGGGGGGGCAGATACGCAGTATTTT. V gene TRBV19 combines with J gene TRBJ2-3; 8 nucleotides agree with TRBD2. J was trimmed by 4 bases and V by 0 bases; bases with no gene match: 0. This CDR3 has 14 amino acids. Per germline, CDR1 LNHDA and CDR2 SQIVND (reference sequence).

This clone is medium-sized (0.01 to 0.1%) in the sample. The chain couples TRBV6-1 to TRBJ2-7, with 9 bases matching TRBD1. Germline CDR1 reads MNHNS; CDR2 reads SASEGT. The CDR3 contains 17 residues. V shed 4 bases, J shed 0 bases, and the junction held 10 bases outside the gene matches. CDR3 bases: TGTGCCAGCAGTGCCGAACCTCGGACAGGGGCCTCCTACGAGCAGTACTTC. Translating gives CASSAEPRTGASYEQYF.

The chain links TRBV4-3 to TRBJ2-2, with D perhaps matching TRBD2 (6 bases). Trimming took 0 bases from V and 0 from J, leaving 14 bases between them. Per the germline V gene, CDR1 is LGHNA and CDR2 is YSLEER. This CDR3 is 18 amino acids long. CDR3 amino acids: CASSQDLVGGPNTGELFF. The CDR3 DNA follows: TGCGCCAGCAGCCAAGATCTTGTCGGGGGACCGAACACCGGGGAGCTGTTTTTT.

The CDR3: CAISGGAGGSTDTQYF. Here the CDR3 DNA reads TGTGCCATCAGTGGAGGAGCGGGGGGAAGCACAGATACGCAGTATTTT. This chain joins TRBV10-3 and TRBJ2-3, with 9 positions matching TRBD2. CDR3 length: 16 amino acids. V was clipped by 4 bases and J by 0 bases; unmatched bases: 5. CDR1 is ENHRY, CDR2 SYGVKD, per germline.